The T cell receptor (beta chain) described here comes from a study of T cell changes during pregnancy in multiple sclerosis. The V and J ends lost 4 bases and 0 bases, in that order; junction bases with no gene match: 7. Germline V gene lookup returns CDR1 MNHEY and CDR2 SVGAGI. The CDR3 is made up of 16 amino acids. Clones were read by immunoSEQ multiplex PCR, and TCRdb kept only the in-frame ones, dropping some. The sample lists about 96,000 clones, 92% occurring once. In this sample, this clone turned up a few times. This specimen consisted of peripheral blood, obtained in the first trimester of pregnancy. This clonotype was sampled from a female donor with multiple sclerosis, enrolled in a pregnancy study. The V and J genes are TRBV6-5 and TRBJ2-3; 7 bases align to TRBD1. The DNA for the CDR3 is TGTGCCAGCAGTTCCCAGACAGGGCTAAGCACAGATACGCAGTATTTT. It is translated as CASSSQTGLSTDTQYF.